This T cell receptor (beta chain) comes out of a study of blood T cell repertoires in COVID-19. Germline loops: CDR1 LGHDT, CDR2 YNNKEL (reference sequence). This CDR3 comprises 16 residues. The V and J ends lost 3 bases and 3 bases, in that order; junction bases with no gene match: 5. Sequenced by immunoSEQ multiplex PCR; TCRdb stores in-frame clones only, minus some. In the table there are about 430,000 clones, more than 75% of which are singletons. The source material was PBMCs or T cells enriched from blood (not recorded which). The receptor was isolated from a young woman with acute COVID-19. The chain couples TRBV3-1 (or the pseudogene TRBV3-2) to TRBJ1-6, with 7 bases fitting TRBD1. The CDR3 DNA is TGTGCCAGCAGCCAGACAGGGACCGGCTATAATTCACCCCTCCACTTT. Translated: CASSQTGTGYNSPLHF.